Below, 25 T cell receptor beta chains from the same sample are listed, as sequenced in a study of tumor-infiltrating lymphocytes in primary liver carcinoma. Total RNA amounting to 500 ng was the source from which TCR beta cDNA was made with a constant-region primer. A slightly modified ARM-PCR protocol with three nested multiplex PCR rounds produced these TCR beta libraries. Researchers ran the first two PCR rounds for ten to eleven cycles each with TRBV1-TRBV30 forward primers and a C-beta reverse primer. Using its own MiXCR run on the multiplex PCR reads, TCRdb lists one record per CDR3 protein. The sample has fewer than 85,000 distinct CDR3 sequences; roughly 71% are singletons. Joint extraction of RNA and DNA used about 17-33 mg of bulk tissue that was unsorted. Sequencing was done on a sample of tumor-adjacent normal liver tissue. The receptors originated from a man in his forties or fifties with primary liver carcinoma and hepatitis B virus infection.

This clonotype came up once. V usage is TRBV12-3 or TRBV12-4 and J usage is TRBJ2-1; TRBD2 aligns across 13 bases. The V and J ends lost 7 bases and 16 bases, in that order; junction bases with no gene match: 13. CDR3 length: 14 residues. CDR3 region: CASKGLAGYNAHFF. The CDR3 nucleotides read TGTGCCAGCAAGGGACTAGCGGGGTACAATGCGCACTTCTTC.

This clonotype has only one observation. At one boundary the junction diverges from the germline segment, which might be a read error. V gene TRBV6-1 combines with J gene TRBJ1-5, with TRBD1 matching over 7 bases. The CDR3 spans 14 residues. The V gene's germline CDR1 is MNHNS and CDR2 SASEGT. The CDR3 here is CGSSPGGGNQPQQF. CDR3 in DNA: TGTGGCAGCAGCCCAGGGGGGGGCAATCAGCCCCAGCAATTT.

The CDR3 DNA reads as TGTGCCAGCACTCACAGCCTCAGTGATGAGCAGTTCTTC. Amino acids: CASTHSLSDEQFF. The rearrangement uses TRBV6-1 and TRBJ2-1; D is uncertain. This CDR3 is built from 13 residues. Trimming removed 7 bases from V and 8 bases from J, with 15 bases in between. Germline V lookup: CDR1 MNHNS, CDR2 SASEGT.

This clonotype showed up just a few times. The chain carries TRBV15 and TRBJ2-2; D is ambiguous. Trimming took 6 bases from V and 7 from J, leaving 6 bases between them. From germline, CDR1 is LNHNV and CDR2 YYDKDF (reference sequence). The CDR3 sequence is 11 residues long. The CDR3 DNA sequence: TGTGCCACCAGGGATGTCGGGGAGCTGTTTTTT. Amino acids: CATRDVGELFF.

V usage is TRBV5-1 and J usage is TRBJ2-1; D not resolved. The germline V gene encodes CDR1 SGHRS and CDR2 YFSETQ. The CDR3 has 15 amino acids. The ends were cut back, 3 bases at V and 1 base at J, with 11 bases in the middle. For the CDR3, the DNA is TGCGCCAGCAGCTGGGTAGTAGTATCCTACAATGAGCAGTTCTTC. This sequence encodes CASSWVVVSYNEQFF.

The J gene is TRBJ1-1, the V gene TRBV29-1; no reliable D call. Trimming left V 7 bases short and J 4 bases short, with 10 bases between. Germline V gene lookup returns CDR1 SQVTM and CDR2 ANQGSEA. The length of the CDR3 is 11 residues. The CDR3 protein is CSAGEGTEAFF. CDR3 bases: TGCAGCGCAGGCGAGGGCACTGAAGCTTTCTTT.

The rearrangement uses TRBV5-8 and TRBJ1-5, with a tentative D call TRBD1 (5 bases). Germline CDR1 is SGHTS and CDR2 is YDEGEE. V lost 3 bases and J 9 bases, leaving 10 bases between the germline ends. CDR3 length equals 12 residues. The DNA for the CDR3 is TGTGCCAGCAGCTGGGGGATGGGGCCCCAGCATTTT. Protein sequence: CASSWGMGPQHF.

In the case of this clonotype: One junction end does not reproduce the germline sequence, and a read error may be involved. V usage is TRBV4-3 and J usage is TRBJ2-1; D is tentatively TRBD1 or TRBD2 (6 bases each). Germline CDR1 reads LGHNA; CDR2 reads YSLEER. The CDR3 is 16 amino acids. DNA of the CDR3: TGCGCCAGCTGCCAAGATAGGACGGGGGCCGACAATGAGCAGTTCTTC. Protein sequence: CASCQDRTGADNEQFF.

Concerning this clonotype itself: Sequence at one end of the junction differs from germline and may be a read error. This chain connects TRBV11-2 to TRBJ2-7; D remains unclear. The CDR3 length is 13 residues. Germline V gives CDR1 SGHAT, CDR2 FQNNGV. For the CDR3, the DNA is TGTGCCAGCAACTCTCAGGCTAACTACGAACAGTACTTC. Protein sequence: CASNSQANYEQYF.

This clonotype came up once. The conserved closing phenylalanine or tryptophan is absent in this CDR3, likely reflecting a read error. This chain's CDR3 is CSVEGSIHETQYL. DNA for the CDR3: TGCAGCGTTGAAGGGTCTATTCACGAGACCCAGTACCTC. The genes are TRBV29-1 and TRBJ2-5; D gene ambiguous. The CDR3 covers 13 residues. V was shortened by 1 base and J by 5 bases, with 11 bases between the two germline ends. Germline V gene data show CDR1 as SQVTM and CDR2 as ANQGSEA.

Note on this clonotype: The junction differs from germline at one of its ends, possibly a read error. The rearrangement joins TRBV28 to TRBJ1-5, with D possibly TRBD1 on 5 matching bases. CDR1 MDHEN and CDR2 SYDVKM come from the germline V gene. This CDR3 spans 14 amino acids. The CDR3: CASGFQGATQPQHF. The CDR3 bases are TGTGCCAGCGGTTTCCAGGGAGCTACACAGCCACAGCATTTT.

This clonotype was picked up one time. The junction departs from the called germline gene at one end, perhaps through a read error. The CDR3 loop reads CASSSTGYYGYPF. CDR3 in DNA: TGTGCCAGTAGCTCGACGGGCTACTATGGCTACCCCTTC. This chain connects TRBV11-2 to TRBJ1-2; D is undetermined. Germline V CDR1 and CDR2: SGHAT, FQNNGV. CDR3 size: 13 residues.

As to this clonotype: A read error may produce the germline difference seen at one junction end. The V call is TRBV6-5, the J call TRBJ1-2; D gene uncertain. Germline loops: CDR1 MNHEY, CDR2 SVGAGI. CDR3 length equals 15 residues. CDR3 amino acids: CTSSTLVGSNHGYTF. The CDR3 DNA reads as TGTACCAGCAGCACGCTAGTGGGTTCCAACCATGGCTACACCTTC.

This clonotype occurred a few times. This chain joins TRBV29-1 and TRBJ2-2, with TRBD1 matching over 8 bases. The germline V gene has CDR1 SQVTM and CDR2 ANQGSEA. V trimming: 4 bases; J trimming: 2 bases; junction bases outside the gene matches: 3. This CDR3 spans 14 amino acids. The chain's CDR3 is CSVGTGPNTGELFF. DNA of the CDR3: TGCAGCGTTGGGACAGGGCCAAACACCGGGGAGCTGTTTTTT.

With respect to this clonotype: The conserved phenylalanine or tryptophan is not found at the CDR3 terminus, so this likely reflects a read error. The DNA is omitted, as the CDR3 cannot be located on it reliably, and the CDR3 follows TCRdb's listing. The chain joins TRBV4-2 to TRBJ2-7; the D segment call TRBD2 is taken from the table without a DNA check. The CDR3 is 16 amino acids in total, end residues counted. Germline V gives CDR1 LGHNA, CDR2 YNFKEQ. CDR3: CASSQAASGVSYELYL.

As to this clonotype: The junction and the germline gene differ at one end; a read error may be behind it. The rearrangement uses TRBV6-1 and TRBJ2-2; 8 bases agree with TRBD2. The CDR3 is 17 residues long. From germline, CDR1 is MNHNS and CDR2 SASEGT. As DNA, the CDR3 is TGTGCTAGCATAGTCCTAGCGGGCAATTTGAACACTGGGGAGCTGTTTTTT. Translation gives CASIVLAGNLNTGELFF.

Concerning this clonotype itself: Likely a read error: the CDR3 ends without its conserved phenylalanine or tryptophan. The CDR3 DNA reads TGTGCCAGCAGTCACGACACCTATGGGAACTACAAGCAGTACCTC. It codes for CASSHDTYGNYKQYL. The chain links TRBV6-6 to TRBJ2-7; D not certain. CDR1 and CDR2 from the germline V gene are MNHNY and SVGAGI (reference sequence). The CDR3 spans 15 residues.

This clonotype was detected many times. V is TRBV6-2 or TRBV6-3 and J is TRBJ2-7, with a possible D match to TRBD1 (5 bases). The V end lost 6 bases, the J end lost 2 bases, and 14 bases lay between the germline ends. Germline CDR1 MNHEY, CDR2 SVGEGT. The CDR3 is made up of 14 amino acids. DNA for the CDR3: TGTGCCAGCAGCCGCGTAGACAGAGCCTACGAGCAGTACTTC. Translated: CASSRVDRAYEQYF.

Comments on this clonotype: At one of its ends the junction is not consistent with the germline gene, which may arise from a read error. This chain uses TRBV4-2 with TRBJ2-4, with 7 bases aligning to TRBD2. The germline gives CDR1 LGHNA, CDR2 YNFKEQ. The CDR3 length is 16 residues. CDR3 in DNA: TGTGCCATACCTACTGTGGGGGGGAGAGCCAAAAACATTCAGCACTTC. It encodes CAIPTVGGRAKNIQHF.

In regard to this clonotype: This may stem from a read error, because a much larger clone lies one nucleotide away. The chain carries TRBV7-9 and TRBJ1-2, with unresolved D. Germline V gives CDR1 SEHNR, CDR2 FQNEAQ (reference sequence). Between the trimmed V and J ends, which lost 8 bases and 4 bases, there was a span of 14 bases. The CDR3 is 13 amino acids. The CDR3 sequence: CASGPWGVYGYTF. DNA of the CDR3: TGTGCCAGCGGCCCATGGGGAGTCTATGGCTACACCTTC.

Turning to this clonotype: Since no conserved phenylalanine or tryptophan closes the CDR3, a read error is the likely cause. This chain's CDR3 is CASSQAGSGVSYEQYL. The CDR3 bases are TGTGCCAGCAGCCAAGCGGGTAGCGGGGTTTCGTACGAGCAGTACCTC. The chain joins TRBV4-2 to TRBJ2-7; 8 positions agree with TRBD2. The V and J ends lost 1 base and 4 bases, in that order; junction bases with no gene match: 9. The CDR3 is 16 amino acids. The germline CDR1 and CDR2 sequences are LGHNA and YNFKEQ.

For this clonotype: Relative to the germline gene, one junction end is altered; a read error may explain this. The chain has TRBV11-2 and TRBJ2-5; D unclear. The CDR3 has 14 amino acids. The germline V gene has CDR1 SGHAT and CDR2 FQNNGV. CDR3 in amino acids: CTSNLVSCRETQYF. In DNA, the CDR3 is TGTACCAGCAACTTAGTGTCATGCCGAGAAACCCAGTACTTC.

In regard to this clonotype: Germline is not matched at one junction end, which may reflect a read error. The chain uses TRBV5-4 and TRBJ2-2, with D possibly being TRBD2 (5 bases). Germline CDR1 reads SGHNT; CDR2 reads YYREEE (reference sequence). The length of the CDR3 is 16 residues. The DNA for the CDR3 is TGTGCCAGCAGCCCGGATGGCGCGGTGAACACCGGGGAGCTGTTCTTC. It codes for CASSPDGAVNTGELFF.

This clonotype has at least ten counts. V is TRBV7-9 and J is TRBJ2-1, with 9 bases that match TRBD2. In germline, CDR1 is SEHNR, CDR2 FQNEAQ (reference sequence). This CDR3 contains 16 residues. V trimming: 5 bases; J trimming: 6 bases; junction bases outside the gene matches: 11. CDR3 loop: CASSPQTSGVPNEQFF. The CDR3 nucleotides are TGTGCCAGCAGCCCACAGACTAGCGGCGTCCCCAATGAGCAGTTCTTC.

The chain joins TRBV18 to TRBJ1-1, with D possibly being TRBD1 (5 bases). The CDR3 sequence is 13 residues long. Germline V gives CDR1 KGHSH, CDR2 LQKENI. V was clipped by 9 bases and J by 1 base, with 12 bases between them. The CDR3 loop is CARSYTGNTEAFF. The CDR3 DNA reads as TGTGCCAGGTCTTACACAGGGAACACTGAAGCTTTCTTT.